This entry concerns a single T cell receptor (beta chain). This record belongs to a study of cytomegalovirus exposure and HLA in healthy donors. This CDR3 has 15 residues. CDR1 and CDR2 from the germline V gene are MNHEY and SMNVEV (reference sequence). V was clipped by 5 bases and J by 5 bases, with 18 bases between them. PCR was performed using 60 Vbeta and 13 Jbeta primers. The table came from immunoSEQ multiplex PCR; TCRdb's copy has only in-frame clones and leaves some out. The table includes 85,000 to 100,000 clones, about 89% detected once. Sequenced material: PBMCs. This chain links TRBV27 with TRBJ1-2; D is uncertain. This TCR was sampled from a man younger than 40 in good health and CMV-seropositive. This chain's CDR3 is CASSPLWGGPYGYTF. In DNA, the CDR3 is TGTGCCAGCAGTCCGCTGTGGGGAGGGCCATATGGCTACACCTTC.